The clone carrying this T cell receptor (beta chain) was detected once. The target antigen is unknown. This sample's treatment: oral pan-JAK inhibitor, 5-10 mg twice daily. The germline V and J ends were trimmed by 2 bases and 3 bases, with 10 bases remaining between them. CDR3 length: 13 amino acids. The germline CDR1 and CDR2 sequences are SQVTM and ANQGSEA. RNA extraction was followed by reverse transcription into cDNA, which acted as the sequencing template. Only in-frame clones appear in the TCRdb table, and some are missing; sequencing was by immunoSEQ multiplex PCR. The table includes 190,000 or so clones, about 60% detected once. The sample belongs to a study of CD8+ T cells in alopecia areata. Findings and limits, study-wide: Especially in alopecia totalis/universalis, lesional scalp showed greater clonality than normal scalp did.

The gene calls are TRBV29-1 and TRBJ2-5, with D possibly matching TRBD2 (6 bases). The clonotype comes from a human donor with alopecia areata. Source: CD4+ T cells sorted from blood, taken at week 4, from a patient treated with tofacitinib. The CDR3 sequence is CSVELGGKETQYF. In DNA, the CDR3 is TGCAGCGTTGAACTCGGGGGAAAAGAGACCCAGTACTTC.